This T cell receptor (beta chain) was found in a study of CXCR3-negative and CXCR3-positive naive CD8 T cells. The wider study: For each library, about 1.5 +/- 0.3 million TRB reads were obtained, 120 million to 150 million in total. Points from the study as a whole: Hydrophobicity was higher for TRB CDR3s found in CXCR3-positive naive cells than in CXCR3-negative naive cells.

Germline CDR1 SNHLY, CDR2 FYNNEI. The CDR3 has 14 amino acids. With respect to this clonotype: The antigen remains unidentified.

Preparation of TRB cDNA libraries relied on 5' RACE carrying UMI labels. Each CDR3 protein gets one entry in TCRdb, which reprocessed the 5' RACE reads and gives no DNA. There are about 89,000 distinct CDR3 sequences in the sample, with 0.53% held by the top ten. Every CD8+ T cell subset underwent triplicate sorting at around 280,000 cells apiece. The sample comprised naive CXCR3+ CD8+ T cells from blood. Subset denoted: CD45RO-CCR7+CD27+CD95- naive CD8+ T cells expressing CXCR3 (TNR3+). The source of this sequence is a human donor in good health. Some clones in this sample may be carry-over from other donors' samples. The chain employs TRBV2 and TRBJ2-2; TCRdb picks TRBD1, but there is no DNA to check that call. CDR3 in amino acids: CASSVSPGAGELFF.